This TCR beta chain came from a study of T cell repertoires in cytomegalovirus infection. Across the whole study: Recently identified HLA-C-restricted CMV epitopes were among the peptides used.

Germline V lookup: CDR1 MNHEY, CDR2 SMNVEV (reference sequence). V lost 0 bases to trimming and J lost 5 bases; unmatched junction nucleotides: 6. This CDR3 has 16 residues. In the case of this clonotype: Antigen: not known.

One entry per CDR3 protein results from TCRdb running MiXCR on the reads. The data show 150,000 or so distinct CDR3 sequences, more than 30% seen once. This sequence was found in a human donor in good health (CMV status not recorded). Some clones in this sample may be carry-over from other donors' samples. The J gene is TRBJ2-7, the V gene TRBV27, with 11 bases that match TRBD1. The specimen was CD8+ T cells from cultured PBMCs, collected from culture after CMV antigen stimulation. CDR3 in DNA: TGTGCCAGCAGTTTATCGGGACAGGGGGATCCTCACGAGCAGTACTTC. Translating gives CASSLSGQGDPHEQYF.